This T cell receptor (beta chain) was recorded in a study of control samples from healthy donors and cancer patients. The CDR3 runs to 14 residues. Germline V gene data show CDR1 as LNHDA and CDR2 as SQIVND (reference sequence). Trimming removed 6 bases from V and 0 bases from J, with 10 bases in between. The data were produced by immunoSEQ multiplex PCR, yet TCRdb's version contains in-frame clones alone and is incomplete. The table has some 120,000 clones, around 89% seen once. The sequenced material came from PBMCs. The gene calls are TRBV19 and TRBJ2-3, with D hard to call. This TCR came from a woman aged 45-65 years with colorectal cancer. This CDR3 is CASREISSTDTQYF. The CDR3 coding sequence is TGTGCCAGTAGGGAGATCTCTAGCACAGATACGCAGTATTTT.